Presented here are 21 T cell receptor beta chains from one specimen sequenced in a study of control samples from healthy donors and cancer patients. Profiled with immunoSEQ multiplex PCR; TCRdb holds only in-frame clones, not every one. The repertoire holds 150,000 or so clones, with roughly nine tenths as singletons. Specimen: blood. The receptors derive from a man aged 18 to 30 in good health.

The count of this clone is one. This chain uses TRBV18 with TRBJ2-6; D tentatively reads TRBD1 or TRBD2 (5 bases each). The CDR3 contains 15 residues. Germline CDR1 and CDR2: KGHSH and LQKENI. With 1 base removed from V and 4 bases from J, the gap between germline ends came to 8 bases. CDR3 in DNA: TGTGCCAGCTCACCACGGGGGAAAGGGGCCAACGTCCTGACTTTC. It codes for CASSPRGKGANVLTF.

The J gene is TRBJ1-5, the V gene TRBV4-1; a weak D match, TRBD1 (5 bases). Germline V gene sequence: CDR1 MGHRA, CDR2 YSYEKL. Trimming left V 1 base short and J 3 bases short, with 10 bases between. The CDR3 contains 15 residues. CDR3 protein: CASSQGGGSNQPQHF. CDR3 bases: TGCGCCAGCAGCCAAGGCGGGGGTTCCAATCAGCCCCAGCATTTT.

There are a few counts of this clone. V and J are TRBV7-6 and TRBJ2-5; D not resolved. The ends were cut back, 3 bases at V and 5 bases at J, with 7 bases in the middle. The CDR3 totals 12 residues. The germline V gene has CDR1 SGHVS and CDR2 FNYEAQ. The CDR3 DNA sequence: TGTGCCAGCAGCTTGCTTCGGGAGACCCAGTACTTC. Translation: CASSLLRETQYF.

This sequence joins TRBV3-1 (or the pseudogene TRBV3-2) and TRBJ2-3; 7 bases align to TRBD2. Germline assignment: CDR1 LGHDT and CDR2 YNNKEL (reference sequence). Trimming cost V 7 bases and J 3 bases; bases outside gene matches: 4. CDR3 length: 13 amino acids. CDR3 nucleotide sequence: TGTGCCAGCACCTCCGGGGGGACAGATACGCAGTATTTT. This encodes CASTSGGTDTQYF.

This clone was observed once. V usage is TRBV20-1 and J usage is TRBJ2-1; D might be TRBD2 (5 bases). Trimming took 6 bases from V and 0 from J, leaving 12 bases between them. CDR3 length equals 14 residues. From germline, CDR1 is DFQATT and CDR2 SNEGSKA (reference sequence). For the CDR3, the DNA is TGCAGTGCGAGTCGGGGAAACTCCTACAATGAGCAGTTCTTC. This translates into CSASRGNSYNEQFF.

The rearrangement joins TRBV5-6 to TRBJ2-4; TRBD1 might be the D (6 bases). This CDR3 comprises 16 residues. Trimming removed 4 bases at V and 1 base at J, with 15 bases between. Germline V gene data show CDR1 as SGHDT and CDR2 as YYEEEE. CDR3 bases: TGTGCCAGCAGCATGTCAGGACAGACGGCCAAAAACATTCAGTACTTC. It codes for CASSMSGQTAKNIQYF.

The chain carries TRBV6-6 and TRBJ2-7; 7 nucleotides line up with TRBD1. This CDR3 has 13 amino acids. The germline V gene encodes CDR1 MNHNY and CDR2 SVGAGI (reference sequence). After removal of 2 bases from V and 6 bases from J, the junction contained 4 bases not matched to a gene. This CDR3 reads CASSYRGRAEQYF. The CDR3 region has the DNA TGTGCCAGCAGTTACAGGGGGCGAGCCGAGCAGTACTTC.

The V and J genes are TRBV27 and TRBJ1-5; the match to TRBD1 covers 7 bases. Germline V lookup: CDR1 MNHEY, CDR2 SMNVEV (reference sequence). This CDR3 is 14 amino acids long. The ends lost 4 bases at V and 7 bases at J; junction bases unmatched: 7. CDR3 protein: CASSSVTGVQPQHF. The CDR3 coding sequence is TGTGCCAGCAGTTCCGTAACAGGGGTACAGCCCCAGCATTTT.

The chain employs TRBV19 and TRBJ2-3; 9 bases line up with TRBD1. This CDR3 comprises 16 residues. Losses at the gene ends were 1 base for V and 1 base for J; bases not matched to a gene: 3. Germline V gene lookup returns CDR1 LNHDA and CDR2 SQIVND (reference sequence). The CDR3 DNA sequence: TGTGCCAGTAGTATAGGCCGGGACAGGGGCACAGATACGCAGTATTTT. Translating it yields CASSIGRDRGTDTQYF.

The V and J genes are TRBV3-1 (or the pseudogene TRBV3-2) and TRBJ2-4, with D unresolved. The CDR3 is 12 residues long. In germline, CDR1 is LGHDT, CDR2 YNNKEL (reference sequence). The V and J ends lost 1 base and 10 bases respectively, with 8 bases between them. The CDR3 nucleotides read TGTGCCAGCAGCCAAGCACGGAATATTCAGTACTTC. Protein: CASSQARNIQYF.

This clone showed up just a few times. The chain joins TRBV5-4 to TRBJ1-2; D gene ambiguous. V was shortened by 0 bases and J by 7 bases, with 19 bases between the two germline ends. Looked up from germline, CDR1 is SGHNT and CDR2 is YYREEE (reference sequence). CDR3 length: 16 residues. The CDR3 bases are TGTGCCAGCAGCTTGGAAGTTCGGACCGAAGAGAGTGGCTACACCTTC. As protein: CASSLEVRTEESGYTF.

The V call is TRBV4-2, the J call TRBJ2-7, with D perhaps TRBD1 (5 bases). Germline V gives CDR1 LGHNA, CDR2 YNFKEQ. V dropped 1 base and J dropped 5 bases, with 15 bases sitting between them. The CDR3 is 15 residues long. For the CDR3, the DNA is TGTGCCAGCAGCCAAGTTAACCCGGTGGGGCACGAGCAGTACTTC. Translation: CASSQVNPVGHEQYF.

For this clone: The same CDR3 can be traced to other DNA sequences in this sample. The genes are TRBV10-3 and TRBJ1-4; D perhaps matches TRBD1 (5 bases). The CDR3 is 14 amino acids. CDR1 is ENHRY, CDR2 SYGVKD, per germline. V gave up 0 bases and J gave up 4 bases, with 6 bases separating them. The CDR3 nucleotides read TGTGCCATCAGTGAGTCGGGACTTAATGAAAAACTGTTTTTT. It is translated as CAISESGLNEKLFF.

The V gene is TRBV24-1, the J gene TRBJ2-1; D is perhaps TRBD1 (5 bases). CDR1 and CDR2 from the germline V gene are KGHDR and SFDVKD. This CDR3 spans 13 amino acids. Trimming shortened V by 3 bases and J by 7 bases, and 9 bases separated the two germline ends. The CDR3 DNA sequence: TGTGCCACCAGTGATAAGGGGTGGAATGAGCAGTTCTTC. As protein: CATSDKGWNEQFF.

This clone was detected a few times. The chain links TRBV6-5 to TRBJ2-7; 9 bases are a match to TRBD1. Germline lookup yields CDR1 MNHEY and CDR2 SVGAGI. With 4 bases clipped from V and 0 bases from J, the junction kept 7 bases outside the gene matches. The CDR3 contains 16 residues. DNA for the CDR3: TGTGCCAGCAGTTCCGGGACAGGGTCCAGCTCCTACGAGCAGTACTTC. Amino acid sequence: CASSSGTGSSSYEQYF.

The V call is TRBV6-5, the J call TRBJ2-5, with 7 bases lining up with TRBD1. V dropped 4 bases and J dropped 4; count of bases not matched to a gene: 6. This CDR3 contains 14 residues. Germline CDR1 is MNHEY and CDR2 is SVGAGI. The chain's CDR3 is CASSSDRDVETQYF. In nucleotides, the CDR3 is TGTGCCAGCAGTTCAGACAGGGATGTAGAGACCCAGTACTTC.

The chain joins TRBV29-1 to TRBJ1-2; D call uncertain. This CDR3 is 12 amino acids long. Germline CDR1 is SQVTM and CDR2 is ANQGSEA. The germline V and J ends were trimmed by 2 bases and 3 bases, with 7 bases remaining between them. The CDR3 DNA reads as TGCAGCGTTGAACGCGGCTACTATGGCTACACCTTC. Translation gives CSVERGYYGYTF.

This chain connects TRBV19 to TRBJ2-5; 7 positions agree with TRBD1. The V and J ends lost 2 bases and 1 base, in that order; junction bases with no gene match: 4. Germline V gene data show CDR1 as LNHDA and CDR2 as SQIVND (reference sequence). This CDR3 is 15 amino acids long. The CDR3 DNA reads TGTGCCAGTAGTATAACAGGGGAGATCCAAGAGACCCAGTACTTC. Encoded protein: CASSITGEIQETQYF.

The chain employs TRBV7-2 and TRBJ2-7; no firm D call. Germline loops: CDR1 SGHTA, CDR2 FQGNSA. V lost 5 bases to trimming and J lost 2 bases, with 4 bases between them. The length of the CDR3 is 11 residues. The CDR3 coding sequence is TGTGCCAGCAGCCCAGCCTACGAGCAGTACTTC. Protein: CASSPAYEQYF. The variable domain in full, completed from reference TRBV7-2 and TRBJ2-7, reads GAGVSQSPSNKVTEKGKDVELRCDPISGHTALYWYRQSLGQGLEFLIYFQGNSAPDKSGLPSDRFSAERTGGSVSTLTIQRTQQEDSAVYLCASSPAYEQYFGPGTRLTVT.

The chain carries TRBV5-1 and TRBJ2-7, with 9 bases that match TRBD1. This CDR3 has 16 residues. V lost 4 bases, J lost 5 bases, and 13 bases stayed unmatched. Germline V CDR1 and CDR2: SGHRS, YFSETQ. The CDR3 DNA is TGCGCCAGCAGCGGGTGGACAGGGGACAAAACCCACGAGCAGTACTTC. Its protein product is CASSGWTGDKTHEQYF.

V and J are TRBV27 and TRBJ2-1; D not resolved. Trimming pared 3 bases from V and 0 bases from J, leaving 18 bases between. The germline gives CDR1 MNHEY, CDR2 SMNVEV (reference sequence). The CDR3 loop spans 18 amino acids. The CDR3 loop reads CASSFQKGSSSSYNEQFF. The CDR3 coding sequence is TGTGCCAGCAGTTTTCAGAAAGGGTCTTCAAGCTCCTACAATGAGCAGTTCTTC.